This entry lists 17 T cell receptor beta chains sequenced from one sample in a study of OX40 agonist ivuxolimab in advanced cancers. The receptor library was made with the immunoSEQ multiplex PCR assay. TCRdb provides this immuneACCESS table in a form limited to in-frame rearrangements. Some clones are lacking; in checked studies, under half of them reflect an unresolved V gene, and why the rest are absent is not known. This sample lists about 72,000 clones; 85% to 90% were detected once. The ten largest account for 0.85% to 1% of the sample. Sequences were derived from CD4+ or CD8+ T cells sorted from blood, sampled in a trial of the OX40 agonist ivuxolimab. These receptors were obtained from an adult with an advanced solid tumor such as melanoma, head and neck, liver or kidney cancer.

This sequence joins TRBV18 and TRBJ1-5, with D possibly matching TRBD1 (6 bases). From germline, CDR1 is KGHSH and CDR2 LQKENI. The CDR3 has 14 amino acids. Trimming removed 3 bases at V and 4 bases at J, with 10 bases between. The CDR3 nucleotides read TGTGCCAGCTCACCTAAGGACAGTAATCAGCCCCAGCATTTT. Translating gives CASSPKDSNQPQHF.

The rearrangement joins TRBV10-2 to TRBJ2-2; 7 bases align to TRBD1. CDR1 WSHSY and CDR2 SAAADI come from the germline V gene. This CDR3 is built from 15 residues. The V gene end was trimmed by 5 bases and the J gene end by 5 bases; junction bases not matched to a gene: 8. CDR3 DNA: TGCGCCAGCAGTCCGACAGGGCAGGGAACCGGGGAGCTGTTTTTT. Residues: CASSPTGQGTGELFF.

The chain is built from TRBV2 and TRBJ1-5; D might be TRBD1 (5 bases). Germline loops: CDR1 SNHLY, CDR2 FYNNEI. V was cut by 11 bases and J by 2 bases, with 13 bases left in between. The CDR3 totals 13 residues. CDR3 sequence reads: CAGSREGNQPQHF. CDR3 sequence (DNA): TGTGCCGGGAGCAGGGAGGGCAATCAGCCCCAGCATTTT.

This chain connects TRBV30 to TRBJ2-3; D gene ambiguous. Trimming left V 3 bases short and J 0 bases short, with 10 bases between. Germline V gene lookup returns CDR1 GTSNPN and CDR2 SVGIG (reference sequence). The CDR3 loop spans 14 amino acids. CDR3 amino acids: CAWRTYLSTDTQYF. CDR3 bases: TGTGCCTGGAGAACATATCTAAGCACAGATACGCAGTATTTT.

This clone showed up just once. The rearrangement links TRBV27 to TRBJ1-2; the D gene is possibly TRBD1 (5 bases). Trimming removed 0 bases from V and 3 bases from J, with 8 bases in between. The CDR3 is 14 residues long. Germline CDR1 and CDR2: MNHEY and SMNVEV (reference sequence). The CDR3 loop is CASSLSPGHYGYTF. CDR3 coding DNA: TGTGCCAGCAGTTTATCTCCAGGGCACTATGGCTACACCTTC.

V usage is TRBV10-3 and J usage is TRBJ2-2, with TRBD1 as a possible D gene (5 bases). Trimming took off 4 bases at V and 1 base at J, with 7 bases between the two ends. Germline-derived CDR1 and CDR2 are ENHRY and SYGVKD. There are 14 residues in the CDR3. CDR3 region: CAISGGQNTGELFF. CDR3 nucleotide sequence: TGTGCCATCAGTGGCGGACAGAACACCGGGGAGCTGTTTTTT.

The chain links TRBV11-3 to TRBJ2-1, with D perhaps TRBD1 or TRBD2 (5 bases each). The CDR3 contains 12 residues. Trimming stripped 1 base from V and 11 bases from J, with 9 bases between. Germline CDR1 and CDR2: SGHNT and YENEEA. CDR3 amino acids: CASSLGGEKQFF. The CDR3 DNA reads as TGTGCCAGCAGCTTAGGAGGGGAGAAGCAGTTCTTC.

The genes are TRBV28 and TRBJ2-3; D is perhaps TRBD1 or TRBD2 (6 bases each). CDR1 is MDHEN and CDR2 is SYDVKM in the germline V gene. This CDR3 is built from 17 residues. V lost 5 bases and J lost 2, with 20 bases in between. The CDR3: CASSQGDLGGTTDTQYF. In DNA, the CDR3 is TGTGCCAGCAGTCAAGGGGACTTAGGGGGGACCACAGATACGCAGTATTTT.

In DNA, the CDR3 is TGTGCCAGCAGCTTATGGACAGGGACCAATCAGCCCCAGCATTTT. Protein sequence: CASSLWTGTNQPQHF. The J gene is TRBJ1-5, the V gene TRBV7-2; TRBD1 agrees at 8 bases. The CDR3 runs to 15 residues. The V gene end was trimmed by 2 bases and the J gene end by 3 bases; junction bases not matched to a gene: 3. The germline V gene has CDR1 SGHTA and CDR2 FQGNSA.

This sequence joins TRBV7-9 and TRBJ2-5; TRBD1 might be the D (6 bases). Germline V gives CDR1 SEHNR, CDR2 FQNEAQ (reference sequence). The CDR3 length is 15 residues. V dropped 4 bases and J dropped 4 bases, with 16 bases sitting between them. CDR3: CASSSIKGVVETQYF. The CDR3 DNA reads as TGTGCCAGCAGCTCAATCAAGGGGGTGGTAGAGACCCAGTACTTC.

This chain links TRBV7-6 with TRBJ2-2, with 8 positions matching TRBD1. CDR1 and CDR2 (germline): SGHVS, FNYEAQ. V shed 5 bases and J 5 bases; nucleotides not matched to a gene: 10. The CDR3 runs to 16 residues. In nucleotides, the CDR3 is TGTGCCAGCAGCCCAAGGGGACAGGCCGGGACCGGGGAGCTGTTTTTT. Translating gives CASSPRGQAGTGELFF.

V is TRBV6-6 and J is TRBJ1-4; TRBD1 is a possible D gene (5 bases). The CDR3 has 15 residues. In germline, CDR1 is MNHNY, CDR2 SVGAGI (reference sequence). V dropped 0 bases and J dropped 8 bases, with 13 bases sitting between them. DNA for the CDR3: TGTGCCAGCAGTTACTCGATCAGGGAGGGGGAAAAACTGTTTTTT. As protein: CASSYSIREGEKLFF.

The chain carries TRBV18 and TRBJ2-7; TRBD2 aligns across 7 bases. The V gene end was trimmed by 4 bases and the J gene end by 3 bases; junction bases not matched to a gene: 6. Germline CDR1 KGHSH, CDR2 LQKENI. The CDR3 contains 14 residues. CDR3 protein: CASSHGLENYEQYF. The CDR3 coding sequence is TGTGCCAGCTCACATGGACTAGAGAACTACGAGCAGTACTTC.

The chain combines TRBV6-6 with TRBJ1-1; weak D call: TRBD1 (5 bases). The length of the CDR3 is 15 residues. CDR1 and CDR2 from the germline V gene are MNHNY and SVGAGI (reference sequence). Trimming removed 0 bases at V and 0 bases at J, with 8 bases between. Here the CDR3 reads CASSYSGQMNTEAFF. The CDR3 DNA reads as TGTGCCAGCAGTTACTCGGGGCAGATGAACACTGAAGCTTTCTTT.

The chain carries TRBV30 and TRBJ1-3, with D hard to call. The germline V gene encodes CDR1 GTSNPN and CDR2 SVGIG (reference sequence). The CDR3 is 12 amino acids. V lost 5 bases, J lost 0 bases, and 5 bases lay in between. CDR3 sequence reads: CAWVTSGNTIYF. The CDR3 coding sequence is TGTGCCTGGGTAACCTCTGGAAACACCATATATTTT.

This clone has a single count. The J gene is TRBJ1-1, the V gene TRBV4-1; D remains unclear. CDR3 length: 15 residues. Germline V lookup: CDR1 MGHRA, CDR2 YSYEKL. Trimming stripped 7 bases from V and 2 bases from J, with 17 bases between. In DNA form, the CDR3 reads TGCGCCAGCATCGCTGACCTGGTTCCTAACACTGAAGCTTTCTTT. This codes for CASIADLVPNTEAFF.

The V gene is TRBV6-5, the J gene TRBJ1-6; D possibly corresponds to TRBD1 (5 bases). Germline V gene sequence: CDR1 MNHEY, CDR2 SVGAGI. The CDR3 runs 14 residues. V lost 6 bases and J 3 bases, leaving 9 bases between the germline ends. The CDR3 sequence: CASRHDSYNSPLHF. CDR3 in DNA: TGTGCCAGCAGGCATGACAGCTATAATTCACCCCTCCACTTT.